This T cell receptor (beta chain) was recovered during a study of T cell changes during pregnancy in multiple sclerosis. The protocol was immunoSEQ multiplex PCR, while the TCRdb copy is restricted to in-frame clones and leaves out a portion. The sample lists about 69,000 clones; approximately 91% were seen once. J lost 4 bases, V lost 6 bases, and 4 bases had no gene match. CDR3 length: 14 amino acids. Germline assignment: CDR1 LNHDA and CDR2 SQIVND (reference sequence). The table lists this clone with a count of one. V and J are TRBV19 and TRBJ2-2, with 8 bases fitting TRBD1. The sequence was collected from a female donor with multiple sclerosis, enrolled in a pregnancy study. Here the sequenced sample was peripheral blood, taken in the third trimester of pregnancy. CDR3 bases: TGTGCCAGTAGGCAGGGGGCAGGCACCGGGGAGCTGTTTTTT. This encodes CASRQGAGTGELFF. Looking up the rest from reference TRBV19 and TRBJ2-2 gives the full variable domain: DGGITQSPKYLFRKEGQNVTLSCEQNLNHDAMYWYRQDPGQGLRLIYYSQIVNDFQKGDIAEGYSVSREKKESFPLTVTSAQKNPTAFYLCASRQGAGTGELFFGEGSRLTVL.